This T cell receptor (beta chain) was sequenced during a study of T cell responses to AZD1222 COVID-19 vaccine. TCRdb keeps only in-frame clones here, not all; method: immunoSEQ multiplex PCR. The data hold around 67,000 clones, with around 80% observed a single time. The CDR3 contains 12 residues. Germline-derived CDR1 and CDR2 are MGHDK and SYGVNS. The ends were cut back, 10 bases at V and 5 bases at J, with 15 bases in the middle. This sequence was found in an adult in good health. The sample consisted of peripheral blood, taken on day 0 of AZD1222 vaccination. The rearrangement links TRBV25-1 to TRBJ2-7; a weak D match, TRBD1 (6 bases). Here the CDR3 DNA reads TGTGCCACAACGCCAGGGGACGACGAGCAGTACTTC. This sequence encodes CATTPGDDEQYF.